The rows below give T cell receptor beta chains drawn from one sample of a study of CD8 T cells in Susac syndrome. TCRdb re-called the immunoSEQ multiplex PCR reads through MiXCR, storing one row per CDR3 protein. The sample includes approximately 110,000 distinct CDR3 sequences, 80% to 95% of them seen just once. The sequenced sample was CD8+ T cells from PBMCs. Receptor source: a human donor with multiple sclerosis. The CDR3 runs from the conserved cysteine through the conserved F or W. A D gene is named only where the DNA matches it firmly. Clone size is shown for a subset of rows, as once, few, many or a class of expanded clone.

v_gene	abundance	j_gene	len	d_gene	CDR3nt	CDR3aa
TRBV4-1	NA	TRBJ2-5	15	TRBD2	TGCGCCAGCAGCCAAGGTCCTAGCGGGGGGGAGACCCAGTACTTC	CASSQGPSGGETQYF
TRBV20-1	NA	TRBJ2-7	15	NA	TGCAGTGCTAGAGGATTTGACAGTATAGCCTCCGAGCAGTACTTC	CSARGFDSIASEQYF
TRBV12-3/TRBV12-4	NA	TRBJ2-1	14	NA	TGTGCCAGCAGCCCTGAGGCGGGCTACAATGAGCAGTTCTTC	CASSPEAGYNEQFF
TRBV20-1	NA	TRBJ2-2	17	NA	TGCAGTGCTAGAGATGGCGGGGCCCCCCTTAACACCGGGGAGCTGTTTTTT	CSARDGGAPLNTGELFF
TRBV20-1	once	TRBJ1-2	13	NA	TGCAGTGCCCGCACTCTGGGGGACTATGGCTACACCTTC	CSARTLGDYGYTF
TRBV9	NA	TRBJ1-2	13	NA	TGTGCCAGCAGCGTTTTGGGCCCCTATGGCTACACCTTC	CASSVLGPYGYTF
TRBV19	few	TRBJ2-1	11	NA	TGTGCCAGTAGCTTTAACAATGAGCAGTTCTTC	CASSFNNEQFF
TRBV7-9	NA	TRBJ1-1	13	NA	TGTGCCAGCAGTCAGAGCCCGAACACTGAAGCTTTCTTT	CASSQSPNTEAFF
TRBV20-1	NA	TRBJ2-1	15	TRBD1	TGCAGTGCTAGAGTCCGGGACAGGGCCTACAATGAGCAGTTCTTC	CSARVRDRAYNEQFF
TRBV23-1	NA	TRBJ1-2	20	TRBD1	TGCGCCAGCAGTCAGTCTGCTCCCGGGGAACAGGGGAAGAGGTCCTATGGCTACACCTTC	CASSQSAPGEQGKRSYGYTF
TRBV5-4	NA	TRBJ2-1	14	NA	TGTGCCAGCAGCTTGCGGCGGGGCAAGGATGAGCAGTTCTTC	CASSLRRGKDEQFF
TRBV7-2	NA	TRBJ1-1	19	TRBD1	TGTGCCAGCAGCTTACCCGGTTGGGGGACAGGCAGGGTGAACACTGAAGCTTTCTTT	CASSLPGWGTGRVNTEAFF
TRBV7-9	NA	TRBJ2-3	12	NA	TGTGCCAGCAGCCACGGGGCGGATACGCAGTATTTT	CASSHGADTQYF
TRBV28	NA	TRBJ1-2	13	NA	TGTGCCAGCAGTTTAAGGGGACGGGATGGCTACACCTTC	CASSLRGRDGYTF